The rows below give T cell receptor beta chains drawn from one sample of a study of blood T cell repertoires in COVID-19. Assay used: immunoSEQ multiplex PCR; TCRdb lists only in-frame clones, some missing. The sample yields 60,000 or so clones, 75% to 90% seen once. The sequenced sample was peripheral blood. These receptors were collected from a human donor with acute or convalescent COVID-19. The donor label of this sample is uncertain. Each CDR3 is given with its conserved first and last residue. Each record gives: CDR3 DNA, CDR3 protein, D gene, V gene, clone size, J gene. D genes are given only for firm matches. Part of the rows lack a size; the others show once, few, many or a class for expanded clones.

TGTGCCACCTCGGGACTAGCGGGATCAGATACGCAGTATTTT	CATSGLAGSDTQYF	TRBD2	TRBV19	NA	TRBJ2-3
TGCGCCAGCAGCTTGGTGCAGGGGAACACTGAAGCTTTCTTT	CASSLVQGNTEAFF	NA	TRBV5-1	NA	TRBJ1-1
TGTGCCGGGACCCATACCGCTAATGGCTACACCTTC	CAGTHTANGYTF	NA	TRBV30	NA	TRBJ1-2
TGTGCCAGCAGCCCCTCGGCCGGGACAGGGATCTCTGGAAACACCATATATTTT	CASSPSAGTGISGNTIYF	TRBD1	TRBV7-8	NA	TRBJ1-3
TGTGCCAGCAGTCAGGGCGGGGGGGCCAAAAACATTCAGTACTTC	CASSQGGGAKNIQYF	TRBD2	TRBV2	once	TRBJ2-4
TGCGCCAGCAGCTCCGGGACAGAGAGTAATCAGCCCCAGCATTTT	CASSSGTESNQPQHF	TRBD1	TRBV5-1	NA	TRBJ1-5
TGTGCCAGCAGCACGGGACAGGGGGCATATGGCTACACCTTC	CASSTGQGAYGYTF	TRBD1	TRBV6-1	once	TRBJ1-2
TGTGCCAGCAGCTTGGCCTACGGGACTAGCAGGGACGAGCAGTACTTC	CASSLAYGTSRDEQYF	TRBD2	TRBV7-2	NA	TRBJ2-7
TGTGCCAGTAGTGTCGACAGGGGAAATCAGCCCCAGCATTTT	CASSVDRGNQPQHF	TRBD1	TRBV19	NA	TRBJ1-5
TGTGCCAGCAGTAAACAGAACAGGGGCAATCAGCCCCAGCATTTT	CASSKQNRGNQPQHF	NA	TRBV6-6	NA	TRBJ1-5
TGTGCCACCAGCAGAGATAGGGGGAATACGCAGTATTTT	CATSRDRGNTQYF	NA	TRBV15	NA	TRBJ2-3
TGTGCCAGCAGCCAAGGGACAGGGATAGAGGCAGATACGCAGTATTTT	CASSQGTGIEADTQYF	TRBD1	TRBV3-1/TRBV3-2	NA	TRBJ2-3
TGTGCCAGCAGCATGAGGAGGGGTAATGAAAAACTGTTTTTT	CASSMRRGNEKLFF	NA	TRBV27	NA	TRBJ1-4